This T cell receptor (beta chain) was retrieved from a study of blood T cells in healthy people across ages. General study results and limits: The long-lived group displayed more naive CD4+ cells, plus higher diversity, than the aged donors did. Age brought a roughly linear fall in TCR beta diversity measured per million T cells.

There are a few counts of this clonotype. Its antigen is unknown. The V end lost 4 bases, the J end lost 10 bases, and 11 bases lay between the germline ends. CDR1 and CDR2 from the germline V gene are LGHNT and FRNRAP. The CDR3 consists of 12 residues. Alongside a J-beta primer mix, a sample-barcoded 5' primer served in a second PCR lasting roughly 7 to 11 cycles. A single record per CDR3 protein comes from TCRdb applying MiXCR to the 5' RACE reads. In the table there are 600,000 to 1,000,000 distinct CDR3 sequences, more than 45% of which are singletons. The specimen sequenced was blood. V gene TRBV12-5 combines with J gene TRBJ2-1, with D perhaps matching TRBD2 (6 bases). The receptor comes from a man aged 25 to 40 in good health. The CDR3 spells CASGSGVGEQFF. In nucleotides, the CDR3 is TGTGCTAGTGGTTCGGGGGTGGGGGAGCAGTTCTTC.